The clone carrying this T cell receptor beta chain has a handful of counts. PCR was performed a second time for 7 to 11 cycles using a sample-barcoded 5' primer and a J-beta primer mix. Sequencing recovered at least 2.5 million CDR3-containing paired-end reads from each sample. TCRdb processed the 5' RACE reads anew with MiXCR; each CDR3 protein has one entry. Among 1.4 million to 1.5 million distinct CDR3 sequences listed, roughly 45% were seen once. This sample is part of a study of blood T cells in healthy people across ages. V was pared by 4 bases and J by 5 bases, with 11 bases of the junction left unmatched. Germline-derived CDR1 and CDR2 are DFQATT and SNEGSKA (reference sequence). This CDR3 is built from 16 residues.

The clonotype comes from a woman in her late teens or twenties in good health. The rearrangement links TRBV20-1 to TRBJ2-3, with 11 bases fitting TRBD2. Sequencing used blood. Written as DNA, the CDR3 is TGCAGTGCTATACAGGTAGCGGGGGGGCGAGAAGATACGCAGTATTTT. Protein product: CSAIQVAGGREDTQYF.